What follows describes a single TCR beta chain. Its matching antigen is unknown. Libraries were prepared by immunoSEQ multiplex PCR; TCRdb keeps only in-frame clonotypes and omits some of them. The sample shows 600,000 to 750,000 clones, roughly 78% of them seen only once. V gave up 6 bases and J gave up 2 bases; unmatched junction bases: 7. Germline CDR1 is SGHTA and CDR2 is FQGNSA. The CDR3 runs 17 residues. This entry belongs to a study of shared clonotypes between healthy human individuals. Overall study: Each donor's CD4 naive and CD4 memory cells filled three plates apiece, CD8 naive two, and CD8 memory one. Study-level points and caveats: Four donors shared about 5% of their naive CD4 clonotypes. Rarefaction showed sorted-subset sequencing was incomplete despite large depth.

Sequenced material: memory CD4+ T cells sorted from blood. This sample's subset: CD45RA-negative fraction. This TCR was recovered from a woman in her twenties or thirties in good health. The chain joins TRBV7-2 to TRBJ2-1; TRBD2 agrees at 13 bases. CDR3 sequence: CASSSRGLAGTYNEQFF. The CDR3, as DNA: TGTGCCAGCAGTTCAAGGGGACTAGCGGGAACCTACAATGAGCAGTTCTTC.